The entry that follows covers one T cell receptor (beta chain) sequence. This clone was found a few times. This receptor's antigen is unknown. No much larger clone is present one base from it, and per-base qualities are unavailable. The data were obtained in a study of control samples from healthy donors and cancer patients (dated by TCRdb to 2018 to 2020). Libraries were constructed by the immunoSEQ multiplex PCR assay. Drawn from immuneACCESS, this table holds only the in-frame rearrangements with V and J called that TCRdb kept. Clones are partly lost; checked studies trace under half to an unresolved V gene and leave the rest unexplained. A total of some 160,000 clones appear in this sample, around 95% of them only once. The leading ten clones occupy 8.5% of the sample. Germline trimming amounts to 4 bases on V and 3 bases on J, with 2 as the count of junction bases outside the gene matches. From a lookup of the germline V gene, CDR1 and CDR2 are SGHTA and FQGNSA. The cysteine opens and the phenylalanine closes a CDR3 of 15 amino acids. Just CDR3 DNA is preserved here, 45 bases in frame from base 1.

This TCR was recovered from a woman aged 40 to 50 in good health. This sequence uses TRBV7-2 and TRBJ2-6; TRBD1 fits 8 bases in the junction. The sequenced sample consisted of blood. The DNA sequence reads TGTGCCAGCAGCTCAGGGGGCGGTGGGGCCAACGTCCTGACTTTC. Its amino acids are CASSSGGGGANVLTF.